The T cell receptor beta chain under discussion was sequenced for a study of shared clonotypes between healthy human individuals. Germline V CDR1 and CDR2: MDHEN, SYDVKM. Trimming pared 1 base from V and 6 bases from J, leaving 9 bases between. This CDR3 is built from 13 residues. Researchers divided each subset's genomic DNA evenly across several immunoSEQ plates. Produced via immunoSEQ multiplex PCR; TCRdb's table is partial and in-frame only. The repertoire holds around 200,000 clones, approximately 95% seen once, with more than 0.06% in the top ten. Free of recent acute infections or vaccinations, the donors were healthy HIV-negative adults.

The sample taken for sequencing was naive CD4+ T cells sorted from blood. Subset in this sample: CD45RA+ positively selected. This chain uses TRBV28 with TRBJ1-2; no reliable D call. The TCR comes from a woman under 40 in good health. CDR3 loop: CASSLLIGNGYTF. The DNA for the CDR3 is TGTGCCAGCAGTTTATTGATAGGGAATGGCTACACCTTC.